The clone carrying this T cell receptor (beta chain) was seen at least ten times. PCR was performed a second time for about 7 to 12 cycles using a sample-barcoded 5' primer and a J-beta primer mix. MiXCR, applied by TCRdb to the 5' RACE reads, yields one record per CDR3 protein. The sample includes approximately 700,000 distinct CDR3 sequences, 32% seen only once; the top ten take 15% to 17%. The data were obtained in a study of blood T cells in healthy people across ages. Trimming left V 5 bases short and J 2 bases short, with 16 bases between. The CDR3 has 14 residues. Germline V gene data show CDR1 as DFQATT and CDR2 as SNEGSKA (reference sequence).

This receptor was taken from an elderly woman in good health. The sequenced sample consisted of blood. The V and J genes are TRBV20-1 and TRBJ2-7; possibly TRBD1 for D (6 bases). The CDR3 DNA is TGCAGTGCTCACATCCCGGGACACCCCTACGAGCAGTACTTC. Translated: CSAHIPGHPYEQYF.